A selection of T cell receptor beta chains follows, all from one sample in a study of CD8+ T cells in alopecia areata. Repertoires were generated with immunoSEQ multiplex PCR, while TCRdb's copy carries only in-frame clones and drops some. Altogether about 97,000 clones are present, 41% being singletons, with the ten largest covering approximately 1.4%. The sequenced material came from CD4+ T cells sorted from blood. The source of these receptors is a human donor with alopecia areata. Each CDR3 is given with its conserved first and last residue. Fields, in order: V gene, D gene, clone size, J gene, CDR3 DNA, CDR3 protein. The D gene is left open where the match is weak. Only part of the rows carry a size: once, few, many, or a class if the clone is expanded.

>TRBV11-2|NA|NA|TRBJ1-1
TGTGCCAGCAGTTACGGGGGTTACACTGAAGCTTTCTTT
CASSYGGYTEAFF
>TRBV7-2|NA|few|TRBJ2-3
TGTGCCAGCAGCTTAAACCCACGGGAGACGCAGTATTTT
CASSLNPRETQYF
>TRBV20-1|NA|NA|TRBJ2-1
TGCAGTGCTAGGATTACCCCCCAGTTCTTC
CSARITPQFF
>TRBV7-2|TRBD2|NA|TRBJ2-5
TGTGCCAGCAGCTGGGGACTAACCCAAGAGACCCAGTACTTC
CASSWGLTQETQYF
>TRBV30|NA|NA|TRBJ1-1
TGTGCCTGGAGTGTACGGCCCGCTAACACTGAAGCTTTCTTT
CAWSVRPANTEAFF
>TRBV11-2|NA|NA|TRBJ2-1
TGTGCCAGCAGCTTAGGTCCATTCAATGAGCAGTTCTTC
CASSLGPFNEQFF
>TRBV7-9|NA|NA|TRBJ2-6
TGTGCCAGCAGCTTAACCGCTGCTGGGGCCAACGTCCTGACTTTC
CASSLTAAGANVLTF
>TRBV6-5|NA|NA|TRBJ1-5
TGTGCCAGCAGCACCGGGGAATCAGCCCCCCAGCCCCAGCATTTT
CASSTGESAPQPQHF
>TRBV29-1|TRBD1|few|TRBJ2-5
TGCAGCGCCCGGACAGGGGAAGAGACCCAGTACTTC
CSARTGEETQYF
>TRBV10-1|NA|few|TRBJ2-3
TGCGCCAGCAGTGAAGTGACAGATACGCAGTATTTT
CASSEVTDTQYF
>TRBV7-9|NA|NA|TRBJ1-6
TGTGCCAGCAGACTGGGACCGTATAATTCACCCCTCCACTTT
CASRLGPYNSPLHF
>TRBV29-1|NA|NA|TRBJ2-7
TGCAGCATTCGACAGGCCGGCCCCTACGAGCAGTACTTC
CSIRQAGPYEQYF
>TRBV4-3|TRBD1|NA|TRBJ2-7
TGCGCCAGCAGCCAAGAGGCCCTCAGGGGGCTCTACGAGCAGTACTTC
CASSQEALRGLYEQYF
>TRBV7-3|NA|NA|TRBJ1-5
TGTGCCAGCAGCTTAGACAGTGCAGGGCCCCAGCATTTT
CASSLDSAGPQHF
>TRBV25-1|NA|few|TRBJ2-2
TGTGCCAGCAAGGACCCGGTGGCCACCGGGGAGCTGTTTTTT
CASKDPVATGELFF
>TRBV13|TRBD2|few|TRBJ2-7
TGTGCCAGCAGCTTAGTTCGAATGTCGGGGACTAGTCGCTACGAGCAGTACTTC
CASSLVRMSGTSRYEQYF
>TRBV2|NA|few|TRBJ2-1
TGTGCCAGCAGTCCATACTCCTACAATGAGCAGTTCTTC
CASSPYSYNEQFF
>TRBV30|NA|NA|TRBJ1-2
TGTGCCTGGAGTGTCTTATCAGTGGTTGATGGCTACACCTTC
CAWSVLSVVDGYTF
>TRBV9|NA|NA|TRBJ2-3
TGTGCCAGCAGCGTAAGGTCCGGCAAATCAGATACGCAGTATTTT
CASSVRSGKSDTQYF
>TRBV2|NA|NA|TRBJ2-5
TGTGCCAGCATGGTACAAGAGACCCAGTACTTC
CASMVQETQYF
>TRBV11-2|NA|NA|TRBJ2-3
TGTGCCAGCAGCTTAGGGCGGGCAGGCACAGATACGCAGTATTTT
CASSLGRAGTDTQYF
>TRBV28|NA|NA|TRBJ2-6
TGTGCCAGCACCGGACAGTGGCCCTCTGGGGCCAACGTCCTGACTTTC
CASTGQWPSGANVLTF
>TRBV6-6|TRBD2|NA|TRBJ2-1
TGTGCCAGCAGCCGGGGACTAGCGGGAGGGCCTGAGCAGTTCTTC
CASSRGLAGGPEQFF
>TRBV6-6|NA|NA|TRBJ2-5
TGTGCCAGCAGTTACTCGCCCGCAACGTCCAAAGAGACCCAGTACTTC
CASSYSPATSKETQYF
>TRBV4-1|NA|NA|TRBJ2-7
TGCGCCAGCAGCCAAGATTTGGGACTTTTATACGAGCAGTACTTC
CASSQDLGLLYEQYF
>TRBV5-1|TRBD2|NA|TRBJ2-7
TGCGCCAGCAGCCCGAGGACTAGCGGGGCGTCCGAGCAGTACTTC
CASSPRTSGASEQYF
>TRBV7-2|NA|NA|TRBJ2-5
TGTGCCAGCAGCGGGGGTGGGGAGACCCAGTACTTC
CASSGGGETQYF
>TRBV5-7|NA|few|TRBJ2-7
TGTGCCAGCAGCACACCCAGGAGGTCCTACGAGCAGTACTTC
CASSTPRRSYEQYF
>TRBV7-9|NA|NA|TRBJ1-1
TGTGCCAGCAGCTTCGGCGGGGGGCCGGGGACTGAAGCTTTCTTT
CASSFGGGPGTEAFF
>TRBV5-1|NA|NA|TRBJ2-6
TGCGCCAGCAGCTTGCAAATTAAGATTGGGGCCAACGTCCTGACTTTC
CASSLQIKIGANVLTF
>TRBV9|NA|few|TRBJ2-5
TGTGCCAGCAGCGTATGGGGGGCACGAGAGACCCAGTACTTC
CASSVWGARETQYF
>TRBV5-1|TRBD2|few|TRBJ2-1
TGCGCCAGCAGCGCTAGCGGGACGAACAATGAGCAGTTCTTC
CASSASGTNNEQFF
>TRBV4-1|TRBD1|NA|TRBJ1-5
TGCGCCAGCAGCCAAGAAGGAGCAGGGGGTCAGCCCCAGCATTTT
CASSQEGAGGQPQHF
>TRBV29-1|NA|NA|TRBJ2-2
TGCAGCGTCGTCCGTGGCCCTCTTACCGGGGAGCTGTTTTTT
CSVVRGPLTGELFF
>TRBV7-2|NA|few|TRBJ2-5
TGTGCCAGCAGCTTAGGTGGAGTCCAAGAGACCCAGTACTTC
CASSLGGVQETQYF
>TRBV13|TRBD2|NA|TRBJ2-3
TGTGCCAGCAACCTAGCGGGGGCGGATACGCAGTATTTT
CASNLAGADTQYF
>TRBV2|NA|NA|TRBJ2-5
TGTGCCAGCAGTGAAGACTACCGGGAAGAGACCCAGTACTTC
CASSEDYREETQYF
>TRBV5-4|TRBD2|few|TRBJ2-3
TGTGCCAGCAGCCCCCGGACTAGCGGGAGTGCAGATACGCAGTATTTT
CASSPRTSGSADTQYF
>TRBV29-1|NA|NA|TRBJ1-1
TGCAGCGTTGAGAGGTCCAACACTGAAGCTTTCTTT
CSVERSNTEAFF
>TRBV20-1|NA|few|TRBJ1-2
TGCAGTGCTAGAGGGATTTATGGCTACACCTTC
CSARGIYGYTF
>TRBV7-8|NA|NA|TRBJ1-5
TGTGCCAGCAGCTTAGCGCGGCAGGGAGGCCAGCCCCAGCATTTT
CASSLARQGGQPQHF
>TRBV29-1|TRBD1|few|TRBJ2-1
TGCAGCGTTATGACAGGGGGGCACAATGAGCAGTTCTTC
CSVMTGGHNEQFF
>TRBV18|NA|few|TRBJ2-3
TGTGCCAGCTCACAAAAACAGGGCTTGGGCACAGATACGCAGTATTTT
CASSQKQGLGTDTQYF
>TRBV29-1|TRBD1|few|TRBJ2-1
TGCAGCGTTGAACGGGTAGGGACAGGGCGACACAATGAGCAGTTCTTC
CSVERVGTGRHNEQFF
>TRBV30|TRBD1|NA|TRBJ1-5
TGTGCCTGGAGGGCGACAGGGGGTGGTGGCAATCAGCCCCAGCATTTT
CAWRATGGGGNQPQHF
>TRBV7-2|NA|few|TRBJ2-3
TGTGCCAGCAGCACGAATGAGTGGGGCACAGATACGCAGTATTTT
CASSTNEWGTDTQYF
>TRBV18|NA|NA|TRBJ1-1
TGTGCCAGCTCACCGGGGGACACTGAAGCTTTCTTT
CASSPGDTEAFF
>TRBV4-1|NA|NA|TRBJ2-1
TGCGCCAGCAGCCAAGGGAACGGGAACCACAATGAGCAGTTCTTC
CASSQGNGNHNEQFF
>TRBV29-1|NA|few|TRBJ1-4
TGCAGCGTCGGCAGGACCGCAAATGAAAAACTGTTTTTT
CSVGRTANEKLFF
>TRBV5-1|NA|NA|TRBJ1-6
TGCGCCAGCAGCTTGCAACAGGGCTCAAATTCACCCCTCCACTTT
CASSLQQGSNSPLHF
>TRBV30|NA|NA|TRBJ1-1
TGTGCCTGGAGTGTACGGGGTTTTACTGAAGCTTTCTTT
CAWSVRGFTEAFF
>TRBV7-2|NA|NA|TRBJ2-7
TGTGCCAGCAGCACGGTAGGGTCTAGCTCCTACGAGCAGTACTTC
CASSTVGSSSYEQYF
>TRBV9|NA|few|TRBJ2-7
TGTGCCAGCAGCGTCGGAGCGGGTATAGCCTACGAGCAGTACTTC
CASSVGAGIAYEQYF
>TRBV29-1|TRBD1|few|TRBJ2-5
TGCAGCGCGAGGGACAGGCTCCAAGAGACCCAGTACTTC
CSARDRLQETQYF
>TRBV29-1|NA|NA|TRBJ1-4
TGCAGCGCCCTCACCCCAGGGAACAATGAAAAACTGTTTTTT
CSALTPGNNEKLFF
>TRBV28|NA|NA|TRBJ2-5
TGTGCCAGCAGCTCGCCCCAGGTAGAGACCCAGTACTTC
CASSSPQVETQYF
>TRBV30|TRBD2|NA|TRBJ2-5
TGTGCCTGGAGCCTAGCGGGGGCGGAGACCCAGTACTTC
CAWSLAGAETQYF